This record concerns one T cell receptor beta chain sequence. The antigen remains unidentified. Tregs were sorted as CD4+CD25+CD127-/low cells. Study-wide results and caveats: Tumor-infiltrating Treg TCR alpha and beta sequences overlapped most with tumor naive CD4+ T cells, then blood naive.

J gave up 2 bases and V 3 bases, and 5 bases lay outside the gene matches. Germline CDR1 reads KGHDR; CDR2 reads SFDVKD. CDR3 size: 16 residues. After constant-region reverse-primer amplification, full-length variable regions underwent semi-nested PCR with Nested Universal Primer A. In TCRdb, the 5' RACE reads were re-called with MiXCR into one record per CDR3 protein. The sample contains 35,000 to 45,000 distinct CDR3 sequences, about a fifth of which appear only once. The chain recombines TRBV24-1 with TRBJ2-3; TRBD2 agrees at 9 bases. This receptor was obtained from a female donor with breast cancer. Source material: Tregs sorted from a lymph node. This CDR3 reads CATSDPGLAYTDTQYF. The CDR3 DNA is TGTGCCACCAGTGATCCCGGACTAGCGTACACAGATACGCAGTATTTT.